What follows are 6 T cell receptor beta chains derived from one specimen sequenced in a study of cytomegalovirus exposure and HLA in healthy donors. Researchers ran the PCR with 60 Vbeta and 13 Jbeta primers. Here immunoSEQ multiplex PCR was the method, and the copy in TCRdb shows in-frame clones only, minus some. The sample lists 100,000 to 130,000 clones, about 72% occurring once. The sequenced sample consisted of PBMCs. All receptors derive from a man younger than 30 in good health and CMV-seronegative.

This clone was seen a handful of times. V usage is TRBV19 and J usage is TRBJ1-5; TRBD1 agrees at 8 bases. CDR1 is LNHDA, CDR2 SQIVND, per germline (reference sequence). With V trimmed by 0 bases and J by 7 bases, 5 bases remained unmatched. The CDR3 covers 15 residues. This CDR3 reads CASSIETGGRQPQHF. CDR3 nucleotides: TGTGCCAGTAGTATAGAAACAGGGGGACGGCAGCCCCAGCATTTT.

V gene TRBV6-5 combines with J gene TRBJ1-1; maybe TRBD1 (6 bases). Trimming removed 0 bases from V and 2 bases from J, with 13 bases in between. The CDR3 has 16 amino acids. Germline lookup yields CDR1 MNHEY and CDR2 SVGAGI. CDR3 residues: CASSYSRQASNTEAFF. The CDR3 bases are TGTGCCAGCAGTTACTCGAGACAGGCCTCCAACACTGAAGCTTTCTTT.

CDR3 region: CASSLRTSGGGPEYF. Written as DNA, the CDR3 is TGCGCCAGCAGCCTCCGGACTAGCGGGGGGGGGCCAGAGTACTTC. V gene TRBV5-1 combines with J gene TRBJ2-7; the match to TRBD2 covers 15 bases. The trim removed 4 bases at V and 11 bases at J, leaving 10 bases unmatched. Looked up from germline, CDR1 is SGHRS and CDR2 is YFSETQ. This CDR3 region has 15 residues.

The chain employs TRBV23-1 and TRBJ2-1; 8 nucleotides agree with TRBD2. TRBV23-1 is sorted into the ORF group, with uncertain function. J was trimmed by 0 bases and V by 1 base; bases with no gene match: 5. This CDR3 spans 17 amino acids. The chain's CDR3 is CASSQLGLAGSYNEQFF. CDR3 coding DNA: TGCGCCAGCAGTCAATTAGGCCTAGCGGGCTCCTACAATGAGCAGTTCTTC.

This sequence joins TRBV29-1 and TRBJ2-3, with 8 bases lining up with TRBD2. Losses at the gene ends were 0 bases for V and 3 bases for J; bases not matched to a gene: 8. The CDR3 covers 16 residues. The germline V gene has CDR1 SQVTM and CDR2 ANQGSEA. CDR3 in DNA: TGCAGCGTTGAAGATGAGAGGGCGGGGGGTACAGATACGCAGTATTTT. Translating it yields CSVEDERAGGTDTQYF.

The gene calls are TRBV7-9 and TRBJ2-3; TRBD2 agrees at 11 bases. Germline trimming cut 1 base from V and 4 bases from J; bases unmatched to any gene: 1. CDR3 length equals 15 residues. CDR1 SEHNR and CDR2 FQNEAQ come from the germline V gene (reference sequence). CDR3 protein: CASSLVAGGADTQYF. As DNA, the CDR3 is TGTGCCAGCAGCTTAGTAGCGGGAGGGGCAGATACGCAGTATTTT.